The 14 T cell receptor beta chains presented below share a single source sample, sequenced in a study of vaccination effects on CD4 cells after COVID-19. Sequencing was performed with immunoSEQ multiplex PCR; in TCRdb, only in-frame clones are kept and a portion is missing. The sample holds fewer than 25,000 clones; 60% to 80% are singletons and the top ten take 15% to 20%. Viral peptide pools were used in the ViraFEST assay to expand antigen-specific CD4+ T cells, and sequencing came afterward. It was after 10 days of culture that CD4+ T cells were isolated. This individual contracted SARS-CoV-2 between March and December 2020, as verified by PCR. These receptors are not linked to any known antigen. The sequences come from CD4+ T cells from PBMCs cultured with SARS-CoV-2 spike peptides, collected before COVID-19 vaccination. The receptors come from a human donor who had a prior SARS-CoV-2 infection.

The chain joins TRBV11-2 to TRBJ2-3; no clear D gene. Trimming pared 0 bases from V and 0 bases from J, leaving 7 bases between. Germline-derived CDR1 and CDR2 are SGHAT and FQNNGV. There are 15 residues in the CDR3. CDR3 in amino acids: CASSLDFPSTDTQYF. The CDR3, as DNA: TGTGCCAGCAGCTTAGACTTCCCGAGCACAGATACGCAGTATTTT.

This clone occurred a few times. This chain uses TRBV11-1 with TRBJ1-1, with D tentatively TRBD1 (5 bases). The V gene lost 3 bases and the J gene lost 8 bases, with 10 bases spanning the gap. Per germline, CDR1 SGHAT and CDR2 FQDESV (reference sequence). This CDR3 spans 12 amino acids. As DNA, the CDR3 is TGTGCCAGCAGCTTGATGCGGGACGAAGCTTTCTTT. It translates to CASSLMRDEAFF. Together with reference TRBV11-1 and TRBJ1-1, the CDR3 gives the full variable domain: EAEVAQSPRYKITEKSQAVAFWCDPISGHATLYWYRQILGQGPELLVQFQDESVVDDSQLPKDRFSAERLKGVDSTLKIQPAELGDSAMYLCASSLMRDEAFFGQGTRLTVV.

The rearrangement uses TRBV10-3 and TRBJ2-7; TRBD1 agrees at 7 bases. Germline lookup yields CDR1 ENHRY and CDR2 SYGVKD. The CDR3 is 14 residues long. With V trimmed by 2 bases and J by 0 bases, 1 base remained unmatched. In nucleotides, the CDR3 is TGTGCCATCAGTGAGGACAGGGACTCCTACGAGCAGTACTTC. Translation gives CAISEDRDSYEQYF.

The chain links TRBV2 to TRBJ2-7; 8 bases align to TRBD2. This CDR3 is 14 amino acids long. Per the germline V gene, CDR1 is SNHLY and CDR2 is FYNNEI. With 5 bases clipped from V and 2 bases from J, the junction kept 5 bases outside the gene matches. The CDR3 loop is CASSWTSPAYEQYF. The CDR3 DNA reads TGTGCCAGCAGTTGGACTAGCCCCGCCTACGAGCAGTACTTC.

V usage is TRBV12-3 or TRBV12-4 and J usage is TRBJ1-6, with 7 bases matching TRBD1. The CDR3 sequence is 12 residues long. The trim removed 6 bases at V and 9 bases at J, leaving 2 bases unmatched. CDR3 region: CASRQGSSPLHF. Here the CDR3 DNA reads TGTGCCAGCAGACAGGGGAGTTCACCCCTCCACTTT.

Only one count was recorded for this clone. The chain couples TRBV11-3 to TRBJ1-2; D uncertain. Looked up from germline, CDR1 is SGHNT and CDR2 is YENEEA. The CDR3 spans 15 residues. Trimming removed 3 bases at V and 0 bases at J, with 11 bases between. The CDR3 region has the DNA TGTGCCAGCAGCTTGAGCCCGGGCGCTAACTATGGCTACACCTTC. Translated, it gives CASSLSPGANYGYTF.

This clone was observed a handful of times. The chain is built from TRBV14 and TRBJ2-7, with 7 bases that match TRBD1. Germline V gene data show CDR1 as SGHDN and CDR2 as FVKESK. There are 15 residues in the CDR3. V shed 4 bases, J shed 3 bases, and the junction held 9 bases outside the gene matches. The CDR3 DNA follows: TGTGCCAGCAGCCCATTGGAAGGGGGCCACTACGAGCAGTACTTC. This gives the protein CASSPLEGGHYEQYF.

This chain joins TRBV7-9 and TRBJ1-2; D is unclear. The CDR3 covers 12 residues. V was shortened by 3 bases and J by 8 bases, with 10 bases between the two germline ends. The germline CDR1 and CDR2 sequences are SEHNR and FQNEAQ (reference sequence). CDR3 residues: CASSFWGGGYTF. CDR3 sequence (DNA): TGTGCCAGCAGCTTTTGGGGAGGAGGCTACACCTTC.

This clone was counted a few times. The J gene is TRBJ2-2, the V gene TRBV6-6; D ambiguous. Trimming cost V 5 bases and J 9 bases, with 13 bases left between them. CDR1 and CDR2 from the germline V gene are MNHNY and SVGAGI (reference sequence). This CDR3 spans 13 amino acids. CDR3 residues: CASSAGTVRELFF. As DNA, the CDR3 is TGTGCCAGCAGTGCCGGAACCGTCCGGGAGCTGTTTTTT.

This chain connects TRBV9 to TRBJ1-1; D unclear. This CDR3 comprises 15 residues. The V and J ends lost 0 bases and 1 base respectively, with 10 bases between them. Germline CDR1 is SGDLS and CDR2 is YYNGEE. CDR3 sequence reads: CASSVAPGWNTEAFF. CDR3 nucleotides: TGTGCCAGCAGCGTAGCCCCTGGGTGGAACACTGAAGCTTTCTTT.

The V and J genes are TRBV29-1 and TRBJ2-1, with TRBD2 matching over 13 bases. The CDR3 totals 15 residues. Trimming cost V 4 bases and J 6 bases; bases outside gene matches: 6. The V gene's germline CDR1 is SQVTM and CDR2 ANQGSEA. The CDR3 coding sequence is TGCAGCGTTGCGAGACTAGCGGGAGGCGGCAATGAGCAGTTCTTC. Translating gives CSVARLAGGGNEQFF.

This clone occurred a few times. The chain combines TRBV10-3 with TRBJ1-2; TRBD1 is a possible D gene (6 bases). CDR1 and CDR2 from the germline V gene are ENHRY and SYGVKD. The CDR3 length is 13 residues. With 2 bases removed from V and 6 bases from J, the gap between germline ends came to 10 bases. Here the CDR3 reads CAISETRGDGYTF. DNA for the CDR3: TGTGCCATCAGTGAGACGAGGGGGGATGGCTACACCTTC.

The CDR3 DNA is TGTGCCAGCAGTGAAGGCTCAGAGACCCAGTACTTC. It codes for CASSEGSETQYF. This chain links TRBV2 with TRBJ2-5; no clear D. CDR3 length: 12 residues. Germline CDR1 reads SNHLY; CDR2 reads FYNNEI. V was cut by 1 base and J by 4 bases, with 4 bases left in between.

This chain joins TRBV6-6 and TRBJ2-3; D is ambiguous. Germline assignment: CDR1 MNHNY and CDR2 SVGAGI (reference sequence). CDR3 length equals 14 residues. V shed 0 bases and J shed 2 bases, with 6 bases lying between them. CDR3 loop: CASSYSTNTDTQYF. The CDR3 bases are TGTGCCAGCAGTTACTCAACGAACACAGATACGCAGTATTTT.